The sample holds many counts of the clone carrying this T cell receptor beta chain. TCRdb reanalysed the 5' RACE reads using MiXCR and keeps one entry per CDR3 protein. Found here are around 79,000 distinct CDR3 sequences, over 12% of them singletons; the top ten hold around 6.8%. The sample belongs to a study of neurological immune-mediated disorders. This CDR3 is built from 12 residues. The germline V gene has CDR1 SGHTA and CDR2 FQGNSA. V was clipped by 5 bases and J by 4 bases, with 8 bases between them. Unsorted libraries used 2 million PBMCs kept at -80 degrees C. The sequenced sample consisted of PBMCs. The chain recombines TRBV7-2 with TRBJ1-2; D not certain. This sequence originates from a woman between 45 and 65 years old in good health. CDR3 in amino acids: CASSRYSYGYTF. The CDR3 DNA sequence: TGTGCCAGCAGCAGATACAGCTATGGCTACACCTTC.